What follows is one T cell receptor (beta chain) and its context. Its target is not known. These data come from a study of OX40 agonist ivuxolimab in advanced cancers. Study-level information: Under the entry rules, prior anti-PD-1, anti-PD-L1 or anti-CTLA-4 therapy was allowed, and about 40% had some. Among those treated, three patients had partial responses, one with hepatocellular carcinoma and two with cutaneous melanoma.

The germline V and J ends were trimmed by 1 base and 6 bases, with 9 bases remaining between them. The germline CDR1 and CDR2 sequences are MNHNS and SASEGT. This CDR3 spans 14 amino acids. Overall study findings and caveats: The study did not work out the antigen specificity of the expanded peripheral T cells.

Collection of blood occurred at baseline, at cycle 4 day 1, and at cycle 7 day 1. Measured with immunoSEQ multiplex PCR; TCRdb has only the in-frame clones, and not every one. The profile shows 20,000 to 30,000 clones, around 80% of them singletons. Sequencing used CD4+ or CD8+ T cells sorted from blood, obtained in a trial of the OX40 agonist ivuxolimab. The chain has TRBV6-1 and TRBJ2-2; D gene ambiguous. The receptor was isolated from an adult with an advanced solid tumor such as melanoma, head and neck, liver or kidney cancer. The CDR3 DNA is TGTGCCAGCAGTGAAGTGGGTAACGCCGGGGAGCTGTTTTTT. Its protein product is CASSEVGNAGELFF.